A single sample gave rise to the 10 T cell receptor beta chains below, sequenced in a study of blood T cell repertoires in COVID-19. The data were produced by immunoSEQ multiplex PCR, yet TCRdb's version contains in-frame clones alone and is incomplete. The table includes more than 110,000 clones, approximately 84% detected once. The sample was PBMCs or T cells enriched from blood (not recorded which). The receptors shown here come from a woman aged 18-30 years who had been exposed to COVID-19.

The genes are TRBV15 and TRBJ1-4; D possibly corresponds to TRBD1 (6 bases). Germline CDR1 and CDR2: LNHNV and YYDKDF (reference sequence). The CDR3 runs 13 residues. Trimming removed 2 bases from V and 8 bases from J, with 9 bases in between. The CDR3 sequence is CATSRPTGEKLFF. The CDR3 region has the DNA TGTGCCACCAGCAGACCTACAGGGGAAAAACTGTTTTTT.

This chain uses TRBV28 with TRBJ1-5; D possibly corresponds to TRBD1 (5 bases). Germline V gene lookup returns CDR1 MDHEN and CDR2 SYDVKM. Trimming shortened V by 7 bases and J by 1 base, and 14 bases separated the two germline ends. This CDR3 is 15 amino acids long. This chain's CDR3 is CASKLGTGSNQPQHF. The CDR3 DNA is TGTGCCAGCAAGTTGGGAACAGGAAGCAATCAGCCCCAGCATTTT. Complete variable domain (other parts from reference TRBV28 and TRBJ1-5): DVKVTQSSRYLVKRTGEKVFLECVQDMDHENMFWYRQDPGLGLRLIYFSYDVKMKEKGDIPEGYSVSREKKERFSLILESASTNQTSMYLCASKLGTGSNQPQHFGDGTRLSIL.

This chain joins TRBV9 and TRBJ2-5; D may be TRBD1 (5 bases). V was trimmed by 0 bases and J by 4 bases, leaving 10 bases between them. CDR1 is SGDLS and CDR2 is YYNGEE in the germline V gene. CDR3 length: 14 residues. The CDR3: CASSVATVTETQYF. The CDR3 nucleotides read TGTGCCAGCAGCGTAGCGACAGTAACAGAGACCCAGTACTTC.

This rearrangement joins TRBV7-8 to TRBJ1-5, with a possible D match to TRBD1 (5 bases). This CDR3 contains 16 residues. Per the germline V gene, CDR1 is SGHVS and CDR2 is FQNEAQ. V lost 5 bases and J 6 bases, leaving 20 bases between the germline ends. Here the CDR3 reads CASSEGNGGRSQPQHF. As DNA, the CDR3 is TGTGCCAGCAGCGAAGGGAACGGGGGGAGGTCTCAGCCCCAGCATTTT.

J is TRBJ2-2 and V is TRBV6-6, with 14 bases identical to TRBD2. CDR1 is MNHNY, CDR2 SVGAGI, per germline (reference sequence). The CDR3 has 22 amino acids. V was clipped by 5 bases and J by 3 bases; unmatched bases: 20. This CDR3 reads CASSPQSGLAGDDGGYTGELFF. Here the CDR3 DNA reads TGTGCCAGCAGTCCCCAATCGGGACTAGCGGGAGACGACGGGGGCTACACCGGGGAGCTGTTTTTT.

This clone was seen only a few times. The chain is built from TRBV29-1 and TRBJ2-1; TRBD2 matches 16 bases. With V trimmed by 3 bases and J by 8 bases, 1 base remained unmatched. The CDR3 loop spans 14 amino acids. Per the germline V gene, CDR1 is SQVTM and CDR2 is ANQGSEA. The CDR3 DNA sequence: TGCAGCGTTGAGGGGACTAGCGGGAGGGATGAGCAGTTCTTC. Its protein is CSVEGTSGRDEQFF.

Concerning this clone itself: At one end the junction does not follow the germline gene, possibly because of a read error. The chain employs TRBV7-9 and TRBJ2-3, with 7 bases fitting TRBD2. The CDR3 has 14 residues. From germline, CDR1 is SEHNR and CDR2 FQNEAQ (reference sequence). The CDR3 coding sequence is TGTGCCAGCATCTTAACTAGCGGCACAGATACGCAGTATTTT. Translating gives CASILTSGTDTQYF.

This clone was seen once. The CDR3 DNA reads TGTGCCAGCAGTGAATGGCTAGCGGTTACCTACGAGCAGTACTTC. The encoded protein is CASSEWLAVTYEQYF. The chain couples TRBV6-1 to TRBJ2-7; 7 bases line up with TRBD2. This CDR3 region has 15 residues. Germline V gives CDR1 MNHNS, CDR2 SASEGT. Unmatched junction bases numbered 6, after V lost 2 bases and J lost 2 bases.

This clone was found once. The rearrangement links TRBV5-1 to TRBJ2-5, with 8 bases lining up with TRBD2. Germline CDR1 SGHRS, CDR2 YFSETQ. V shed 1 base, J shed 4 bases, and the junction held 12 bases outside the gene matches. The CDR3 runs 17 residues. The CDR3 loop reads CASSLLPGLEGGETQYF. CDR3 bases: TGCGCCAGCAGCTTGCTTCCGGGACTAGAGGGTGGAGAGACCCAGTACTTC.

J is TRBJ1-5 and V is TRBV5-8, with 11 nucleotides matching TRBD1. The CDR3 is made up of 17 amino acids. Germline CDR1 is SGHTS and CDR2 is YDEGEE. Unmatched junction bases numbered 8, after V lost 0 bases and J lost 6 bases. This CDR3 is CASSLAFWTGGGQPQHF. The CDR3 DNA reads as TGTGCCAGCAGCTTGGCCTTTTGGACAGGGGGCGGTCAGCCCCAGCATTTT.